This entry features one T cell receptor beta chain sequence. Using immunoSEQ multiplex PCR, the repertoire was profiled, and TCRdb retains in-frame clones only, with some absent. The sample lists nearly 55,000 clones; roughly 84% were seen once. The sample is drawn from a study of T cell clones after liver transplantation. Germline CDR1 reads SGHTA; CDR2 reads FQGNSA. This CDR3 is built from 15 residues. The V gene lost 1 base and the J gene lost 7 bases, with 13 bases spanning the gap. The chain joins TRBV7-2 to TRBJ2-2; a weak D match, TRBD2 (5 bases). The sample here was CD4+ T cells from blood, taken before liver transplant. This clonotype was sampled from a human donor who received a liver transplant. CDR3 residues: CASSLGSFAGGELFF. The CDR3 coding sequence is TGTGCCAGCAGCTTAGGCTCTTTCGCGGGCGGGGAGCTGTTTTTT.